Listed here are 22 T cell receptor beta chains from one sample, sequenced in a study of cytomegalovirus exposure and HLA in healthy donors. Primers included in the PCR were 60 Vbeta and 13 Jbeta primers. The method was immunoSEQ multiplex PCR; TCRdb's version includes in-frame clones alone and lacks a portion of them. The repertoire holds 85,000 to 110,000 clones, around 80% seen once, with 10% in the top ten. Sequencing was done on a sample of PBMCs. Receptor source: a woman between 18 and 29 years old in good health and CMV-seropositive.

The CDR3 coding sequence is TGTGCCAGCACCTACGCAGAGGGGGCGCGGGAGCAGTACTTC. It codes for CASTYAEGAREQYF. The chain carries TRBV6-5 and TRBJ2-7, with 7 bases aligning to TRBD1. CDR1 is MNHEY, CDR2 SVGAGI, per germline. The trim removed 7 bases at V and 7 bases at J, leaving 13 bases unmatched. This CDR3 has 14 amino acids.

Here the CDR3 DNA reads TGTGCCAGCAGCCGCCCCAACGGAGACTCCTACGAGCAGTACTTC. Translating it yields CASSRPNGDSYEQYF. The chain carries TRBV5-4 and TRBJ2-7; no reliable D call. V was pared by 4 bases and J by 0 bases, with 14 bases between. CDR3 size: 15 residues. Germline CDR1 and CDR2: SGHNT and YYREEE (reference sequence).

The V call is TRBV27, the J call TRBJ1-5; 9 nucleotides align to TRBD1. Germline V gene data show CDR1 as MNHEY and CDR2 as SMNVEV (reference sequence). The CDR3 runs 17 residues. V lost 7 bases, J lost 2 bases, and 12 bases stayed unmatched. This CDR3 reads CASKVGGQGFGNQPQHF. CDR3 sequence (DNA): TGTGCCAGCAAAGTAGGGGGACAGGGATTTGGCAATCAGCCCCAGCATTTT.

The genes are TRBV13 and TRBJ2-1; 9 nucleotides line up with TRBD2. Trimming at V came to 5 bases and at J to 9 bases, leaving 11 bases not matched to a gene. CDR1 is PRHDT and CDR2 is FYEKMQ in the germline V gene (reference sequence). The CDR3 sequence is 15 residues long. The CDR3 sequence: CASSPRLAAFGEQFF. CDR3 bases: TGTGCCAGCAGCCCTAGACTAGCGGCCTTCGGTGAGCAGTTCTTC.

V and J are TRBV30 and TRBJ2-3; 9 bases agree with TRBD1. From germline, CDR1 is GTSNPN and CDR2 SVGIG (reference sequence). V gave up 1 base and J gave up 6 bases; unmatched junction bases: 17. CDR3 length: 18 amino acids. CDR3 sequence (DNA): TGTGCCTGGAGTGAGGGACAGGGTTTTCGGGCCTGGGCGGATACGCAGTATTTT. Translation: CAWSEGQGFRAWADTQYF.

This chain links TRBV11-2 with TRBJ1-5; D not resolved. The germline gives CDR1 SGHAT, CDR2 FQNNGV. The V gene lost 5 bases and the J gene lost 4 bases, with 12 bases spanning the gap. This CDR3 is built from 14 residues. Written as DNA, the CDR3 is TGTGCCAGCAGCCGGGTAGGGAGGAATCAGCCCCAGCATTTT. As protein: CASSRVGRNQPQHF.

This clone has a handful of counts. Here the CDR3 reads CASSLPTGLPFF. CDR3 in DNA: TGTGCCAGCAGCTTACCTACAGGGTTGCCTTTCTTT. This chain joins TRBV11-2 and TRBJ1-1; possible D gene TRBD1, 6 bases. Germline V gene lookup returns CDR1 SGHAT and CDR2 FQNNGV. The CDR3 has 12 residues. Deletions cut 2 bases from V and 12 bases from J, with 13 bases between.

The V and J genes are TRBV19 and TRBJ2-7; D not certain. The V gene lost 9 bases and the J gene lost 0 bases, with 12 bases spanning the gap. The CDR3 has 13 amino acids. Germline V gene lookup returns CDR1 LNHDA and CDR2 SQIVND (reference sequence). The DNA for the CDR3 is TGTGCCAGCTCAGAGACACCCTCCTACGAGCAGTACTTC. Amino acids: CASSETPSYEQYF.

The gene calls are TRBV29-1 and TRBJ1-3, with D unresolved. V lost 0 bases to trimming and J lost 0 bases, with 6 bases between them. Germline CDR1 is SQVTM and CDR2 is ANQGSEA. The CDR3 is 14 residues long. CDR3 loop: CSVEETLSGNTIYF. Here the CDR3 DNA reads TGCAGCGTTGAAGAGACTCTCTCTGGAAACACCATATATTTT.

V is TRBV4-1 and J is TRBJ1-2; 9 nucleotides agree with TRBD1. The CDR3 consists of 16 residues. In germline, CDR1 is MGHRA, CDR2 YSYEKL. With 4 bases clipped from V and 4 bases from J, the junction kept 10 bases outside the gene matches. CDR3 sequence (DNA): TGCGCCAGCAGCCCCCCTAGGGGGACAGGGTCCTATGGCTACACCTTC. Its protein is CASSPPRGTGSYGYTF.

The CDR3, as DNA: TGTGCCAGCAGCCGCTTAACAGGGGGCGCTCGGTTTGAGCAGTTCTTC. Translation gives CASSRLTGGARFEQFF. The chain uses TRBV14 and TRBJ2-1, with 9 bases matching TRBD1. Trimming cost V 4 bases and J 9 bases; bases outside gene matches: 13. The CDR3 contains 16 residues. Germline CDR1 is SGHDN and CDR2 is FVKESK.

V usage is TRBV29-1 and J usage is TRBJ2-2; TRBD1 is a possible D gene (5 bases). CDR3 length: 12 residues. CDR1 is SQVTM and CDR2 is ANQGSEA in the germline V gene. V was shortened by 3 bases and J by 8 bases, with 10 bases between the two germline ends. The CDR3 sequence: CSVDDSKGELFF. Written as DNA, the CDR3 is TGCAGCGTTGACGACAGTAAAGGGGAGCTGTTTTTT.

CDR3 DNA sequence: TGTGCCAGCAGTGACCCATTAGCATGGTTCTTC. Translating gives CASSDPLAWFF. The chain couples TRBV6-4 to TRBJ2-1; no clear D gene. The CDR3 has 11 residues. Trimming removed 2 bases at V and 15 bases at J, with 11 bases between. In germline, CDR1 is MRHNA, CDR2 SNTAGT.

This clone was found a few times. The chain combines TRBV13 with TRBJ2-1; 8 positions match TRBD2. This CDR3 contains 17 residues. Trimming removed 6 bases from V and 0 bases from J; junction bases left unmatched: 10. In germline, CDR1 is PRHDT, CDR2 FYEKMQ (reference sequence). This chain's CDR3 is CASRDRLAPVSYNEQFF. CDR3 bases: TGTGCCAGCAGGGACCGACTAGCGCCGGTCTCCTACAATGAGCAGTTCTTC. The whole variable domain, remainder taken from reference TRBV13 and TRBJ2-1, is AAGVIQSPRHLIKEKRETATLKCYPIPRHDTVYWYQQGPGQDPQFLISFYEKMQSDKGSIPDRFSAQQFSDYHSELNMSSLELGDSALYFCASRDRLAPVSYNEQFFGPGTRLTVL.

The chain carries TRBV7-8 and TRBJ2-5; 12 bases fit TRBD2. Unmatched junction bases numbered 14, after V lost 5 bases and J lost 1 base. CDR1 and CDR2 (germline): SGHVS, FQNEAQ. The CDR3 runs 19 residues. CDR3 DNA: TGTGCCAGCAGCCGCAAATCAGGACTAGCGGGGAGCGGCCAAGAGACCCAGTACTTC. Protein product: CASSRKSGLAGSGQETQYF.

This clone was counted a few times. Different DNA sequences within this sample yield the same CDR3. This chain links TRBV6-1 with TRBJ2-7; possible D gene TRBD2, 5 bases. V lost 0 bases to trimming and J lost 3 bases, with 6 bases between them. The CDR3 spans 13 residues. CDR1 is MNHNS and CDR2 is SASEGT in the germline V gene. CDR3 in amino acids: CASSEAAGYEQYF. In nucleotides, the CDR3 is TGTGCCAGCAGTGAAGCGGCGGGCTACGAGCAGTACTTC.

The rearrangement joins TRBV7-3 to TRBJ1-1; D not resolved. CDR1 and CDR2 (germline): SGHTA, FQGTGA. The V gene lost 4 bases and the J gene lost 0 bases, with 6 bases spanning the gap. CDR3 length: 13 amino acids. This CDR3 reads CASSSQMNTEAFF. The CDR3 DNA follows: TGTGCCAGCAGCTCTCAGATGAACACTGAAGCTTTCTTT.

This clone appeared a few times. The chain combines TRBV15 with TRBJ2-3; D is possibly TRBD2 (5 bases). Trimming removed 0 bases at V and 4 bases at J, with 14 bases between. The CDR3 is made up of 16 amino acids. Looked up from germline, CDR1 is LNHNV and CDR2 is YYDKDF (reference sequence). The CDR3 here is CATSRDARAGADTQYF. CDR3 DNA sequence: TGTGCCACCAGCAGAGATGCGCGGGCCGGGGCAGATACGCAGTATTTT.

CDR3 amino acids: CASSLAGAGARNEQFF. The CDR3 DNA follows: TGCGCCAGCAGCTTGGCCGGTGCGGGAGCTAGAAATGAGCAGTTCTTC. The chain is built from TRBV5-1 and TRBJ2-1, with 7 bases aligning to TRBD2. Germline V lookup: CDR1 SGHRS, CDR2 YFSETQ. This CDR3 is built from 16 residues. With V trimmed by 0 bases and J by 7 bases, 10 bases remained unmatched.

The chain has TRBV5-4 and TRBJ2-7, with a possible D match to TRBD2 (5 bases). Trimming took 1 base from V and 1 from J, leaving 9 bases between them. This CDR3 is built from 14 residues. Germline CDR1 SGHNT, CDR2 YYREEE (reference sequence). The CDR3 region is CASSLKRGSYEQYF. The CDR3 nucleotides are TGTGCCAGCAGCTTGAAGCGAGGGTCCTACGAGCAGTACTTC.

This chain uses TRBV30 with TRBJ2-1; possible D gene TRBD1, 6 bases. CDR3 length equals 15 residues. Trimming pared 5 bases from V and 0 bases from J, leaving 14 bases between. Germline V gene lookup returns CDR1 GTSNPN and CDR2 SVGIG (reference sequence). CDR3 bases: TGTGCCTGGGAGGGGGACACCCTCTCCTACAATGAGCAGTTCTTC. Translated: CAWEGDTLSYNEQFF.

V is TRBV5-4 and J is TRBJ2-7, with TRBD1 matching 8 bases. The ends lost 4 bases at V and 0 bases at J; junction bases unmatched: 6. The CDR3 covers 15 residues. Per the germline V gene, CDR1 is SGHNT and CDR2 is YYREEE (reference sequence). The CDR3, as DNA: TGTGCCAGCAGCATCCGGACAGGGTTCTCCTACGAGCAGTACTTC. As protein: CASSIRTGFSYEQYF.